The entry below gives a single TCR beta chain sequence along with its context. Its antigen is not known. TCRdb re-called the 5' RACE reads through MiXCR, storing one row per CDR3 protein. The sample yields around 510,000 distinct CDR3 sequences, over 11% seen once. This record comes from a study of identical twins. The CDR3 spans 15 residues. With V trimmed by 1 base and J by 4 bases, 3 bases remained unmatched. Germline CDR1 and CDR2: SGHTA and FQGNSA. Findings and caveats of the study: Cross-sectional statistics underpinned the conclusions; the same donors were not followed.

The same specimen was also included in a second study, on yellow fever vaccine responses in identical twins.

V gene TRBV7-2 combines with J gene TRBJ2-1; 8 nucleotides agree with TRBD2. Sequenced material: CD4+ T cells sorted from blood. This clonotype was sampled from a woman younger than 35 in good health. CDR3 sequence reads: CASSLDGGRYNEQFF. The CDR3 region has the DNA TGTGCCAGCAGCTTAGATGGCGGGAGGTACAATGAGCAGTTCTTC. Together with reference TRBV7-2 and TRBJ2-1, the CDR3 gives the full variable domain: GAGVSQSPSNKVTEKGKDVELRCDPISGHTALYWYRQSLGQGLEFLIYFQGNSAPDKSGLPSDRFSAERTGGSVSTLTIQRTQQEDSAVYLCASSLDGGRYNEQFFGPGTRLTVL.